Presented here are 18 T cell receptor beta chains from one specimen sequenced in a study of blood T cell repertoires in COVID-19. Assay: immunoSEQ multiplex PCR; the TCRdb copy retains only in-frame clones and omits some. This sample carries some 350,000 clones, 80% to 90% of them seen once, and the ten largest clones take around 6%. Sequencing was done on a sample of peripheral blood. The receptors here all came from a woman between 50 and 59 years old with COVID-19, enrolled during active disease.

Note on this clone: At one end the junction does not follow the germline gene, possibly because of a read error. The chain joins TRBV5-4 to TRBJ2-5; 11 positions agree with TRBD2. The germline CDR1 and CDR2 sequences are SGHNT and YYREEE (reference sequence). This CDR3 comprises 17 residues. CDR3 amino acids: CASSLGAVETSGTRINF. The DNA of the CDR3 is TGTGCCAGCAGCTTGGGGGCCGTAGAGACTAGCGGGACCCGAATAAACTTC.

The V and J genes are TRBV6-5 and TRBJ1-2; D unclear. The CDR3 loop spans 13 amino acids. From germline, CDR1 is MNHEY and CDR2 SVGAGI. With 4 bases removed from V and 4 bases from J, the gap between germline ends came to 10 bases. CDR3 DNA sequence: TGTGCCAGCAGTTTCAGGTATTCCTATGGCTACACCTTC. Translated, it gives CASSFRYSYGYTF.

CDR3: CASSQYREGGVAFF. CDR3 bases: TGTGCCAGCAGCCAATACCGGGAGGGGGGGGTAGCTTTCTTT. The rearrangement uses TRBV3-1 (or the pseudogene TRBV3-2) and TRBJ1-1; possibly TRBD1 for D (6 bases). Germline V gene sequence: CDR1 LGHDT, CDR2 YNNKEL (reference sequence). The CDR3 totals 14 residues. Trimming shortened V by 2 bases and J by 10 bases, and 17 bases separated the two germline ends.

The chain has TRBV7-9 and TRBJ1-5; maybe TRBD1 (5 bases). Germline values: CDR1 SEHNR, CDR2 FQNEAQ (reference sequence). Trimming left V 2 bases short and J 5 bases short, with 10 bases between. The CDR3 covers 14 residues. The chain's CDR3 is CASSLSTRDQPQHF. The CDR3 DNA is TGTGCCAGCAGCTTATCGACCAGGGATCAGCCCCAGCATTTT.

The V gene is TRBV5-5, the J gene TRBJ1-1; TRBD1 might be the D (6 bases). CDR3 size: 15 residues. From germline, CDR1 is SGHKS and CDR2 YYEKEE (reference sequence). V lost 2 bases, J lost 0 bases, and 11 bases lay in between. The CDR3 sequence is CASSLSWTVNTEAFF. The CDR3 region has the DNA TGTGCCAGCAGCTTATCTTGGACAGTGAACACTGAAGCTTTCTTT.

The chain joins TRBV11-1 to TRBJ2-7; 9 nucleotides match TRBD1. The CDR3 is made up of 15 amino acids. CDR1 is SGHAT and CDR2 is FQDESV in the germline V gene (reference sequence). Trimming took 2 bases from V and 3 from J; bases not matched to a gene: 5. The CDR3 spells CASSLPGQGDYEQYF. The CDR3 nucleotides read TGTGCCAGCAGCTTACCGGGACAGGGAGACTACGAGCAGTACTTC.

V gene TRBV10-3 combines with J gene TRBJ2-7, with D tentatively TRBD1 (6 bases). The CDR3 is made up of 13 amino acids. In germline, CDR1 is ENHRY, CDR2 SYGVKD. Trimming took off 9 bases at V and 3 bases at J, with 15 bases between the two ends. The CDR3 coding sequence is TGTGCCATTTCCCCGGGACAAAACTACGAGCAGTACTTC. Amino acids: CAISPGQNYEQYF.

The gene calls are TRBV3-1 (or the pseudogene TRBV3-2) and TRBJ1-1; D perhaps matches TRBD1 (6 bases). The CDR3 covers 15 residues. V dropped 8 bases and J dropped 2 bases, with 18 bases sitting between them. Germline CDR1 reads LGHDT; CDR2 reads YNNKEL (reference sequence). DNA of the CDR3: TGTGCCAGCCGAGGGAGGGGGAATTTTAACACTGAAGCTTTCTTT. Its protein is CASRGRGNFNTEAFF.

V usage is TRBV9 and J usage is TRBJ2-7; 13 nucleotides agree with TRBD2. CDR3 length: 15 residues. CDR1 and CDR2 (germline): SGDLS, YYNGEE. The junction had 7 bases not matched to a gene; V was cut back by 4 bases and J by 6 bases. CDR3 coding DNA: TGTGCCAGCAGCTCTCATGGACTAGCGGGAGTCGAGCAGTACTTC. It encodes CASSSHGLAGVEQYF.

The chain carries TRBV20-1 and TRBJ1-2; D is unresolved. V lost 3 bases and J lost 1, with 9 bases in between. CDR3 length: 13 residues. The germline V gene encodes CDR1 DFQATT and CDR2 SNEGSKA (reference sequence). The CDR3 bases are TGCAGTGCTAGTACTCGGTATAACTATGGCTACACCTTC. This codes for CSASTRYNYGYTF.

This clone appeared once. The chain links TRBV29-1 to TRBJ1-2; D uncertain. Germline CDR1 and CDR2: SQVTM and ANQGSEA. V lost 4 bases and J lost 4, with 7 bases in between. The CDR3 runs to 11 residues. The CDR3 sequence: CSVVISYGYTF. Written as DNA, the CDR3 is TGCAGCGTTGTAATCAGCTATGGCTACACCTTC.

This chain connects TRBV30 to TRBJ2-1; the D is unclear. V was clipped by 2 bases and J by 13 bases, with 12 bases between them. CDR3 length: 11 residues. Germline CDR1 is GTSNPN and CDR2 is SVGIG (reference sequence). As DNA, the CDR3 is TGTGCCTGGAGTCTTACACTAACCCAGTTCTTC. It codes for CAWSLTLTQFF.

The rearrangement joins TRBV7-8 to TRBJ1-3; D is perhaps TRBD1 (6 bases). This CDR3 spans 17 amino acids. The germline V and J ends were trimmed by 2 bases and 4 bases, with 18 bases remaining between them. CDR1 and CDR2 from the germline V gene are SGHVS and FQNEAQ. CDR3 DNA: TGTGCCAGCAGCTTAACGGTCAGGGGTCGTTCCGGAAACACCATATATTTT. Its translation is CASSLTVRGRSGNTIYF.

The CDR3 DNA sequence: TGTGCCAGCAGCTTATTCCTAGCAAAACAAGAGACCCAGTACTTC. It translates to CASSLFLAKQETQYF. The rearrangement joins TRBV11-2 to TRBJ2-5; D is possibly TRBD2 (5 bases). The CDR3 is 15 amino acids. Germline CDR1 is SGHAT and CDR2 is FQNNGV. V dropped 2 bases and J dropped 2 bases, with 12 bases sitting between them.

This chain links TRBV5-1 with TRBJ1-6; D uncertain. CDR1 and CDR2 (germline): SGHRS, YFSETQ. This CDR3 comprises 16 residues. V was clipped by 5 bases and J by 8 bases, with 20 bases between them. In DNA, the CDR3 is TGCGCCAGCAGGGGCAGTGGGGAGTTAAGGGATTCACCCCTCCACTTT. It translates to CASRGSGELRDSPLHF.

The chain recombines TRBV4-3 with TRBJ2-1; TRBD2 aligns across 13 bases. CDR1 is LGHNA and CDR2 is YSLEER in the germline V gene. The CDR3 is made up of 18 amino acids. V lost 3 bases, J lost 9 bases, and 14 bases stayed unmatched. The DNA for the CDR3 is TGCGCCAGCAGCCACCTTACCCTGGGGACTAGCGGGACTGGTGAGCAGTTCTTC. Amino acid sequence: CASSHLTLGTSGTGEQFF.

This clone was counted a few times. This chain links TRBV30 with TRBJ2-7; the match to TRBD1 covers 7 bases. From germline, CDR1 is GTSNPN and CDR2 SVGIG (reference sequence). The CDR3 loop spans 14 amino acids. The V and J ends lost 4 bases and 2 bases, in that order; junction bases with no gene match: 8. CDR3 sequence (DNA): TGTGCCTGGAACCCCGGTCAGGGGGCCTACGAGCAGTACTTC. Protein: CAWNPGQGAYEQYF.

This clone was detected only once. V is TRBV9 and J is TRBJ1-5; weak D call: TRBD1 (6 bases). Trimming stripped 0 bases from V and 6 bases from J, with 10 bases between. The length of the CDR3 is 14 residues. The germline V gene encodes CDR1 SGDLS and CDR2 YYNGEE. The CDR3 bases are TGTGCCAGCAGCGTAGGAGACAGGCGTCAGCCCCAGCATTTT. It is translated as CASSVGDRRQPQHF.